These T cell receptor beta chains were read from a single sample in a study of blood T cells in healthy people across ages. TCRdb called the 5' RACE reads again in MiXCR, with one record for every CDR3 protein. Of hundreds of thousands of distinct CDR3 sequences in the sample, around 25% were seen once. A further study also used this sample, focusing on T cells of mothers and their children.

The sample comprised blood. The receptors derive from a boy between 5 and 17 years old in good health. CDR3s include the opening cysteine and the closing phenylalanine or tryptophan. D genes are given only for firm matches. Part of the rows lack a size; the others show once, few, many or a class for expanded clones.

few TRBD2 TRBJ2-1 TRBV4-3 TGCGCCAGCAGCCAAGATCTGGTCAGCGGGGGTAACAATGAGCAGTTCTTC CASSQDLVSGGNNEQFF
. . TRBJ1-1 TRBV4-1 TGCGCCAGCAGCCAAATCCCCGGACGGGTGGGAACTGAAGCTTTCTTT CASSQIPGRVGTEAFF
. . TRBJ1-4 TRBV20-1 TGCAGTGCTAGAGTTGGGCGGAAGAATGAAAAACTGTTTTTT CSARVGRKNEKLFF
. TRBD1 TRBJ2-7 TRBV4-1 TGCGCCAGCAGCCAAGAGGACAGGGACCACGAGCAGTACTTC CASSQEDRDHEQYF
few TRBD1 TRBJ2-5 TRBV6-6 TGTGCCAGCAGTTGGGGACAGGGGGGACAAGAGACCCAGTACTTC CASSWGQGGQETQYF
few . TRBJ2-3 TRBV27 TGTGCCAGCAGTTCGACAGGTTCCACAGATACGCAGTATTTT CASSSTGSTDTQYF
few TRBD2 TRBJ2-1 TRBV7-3 TGTGCCAGCAGCAAAGAGCGGGGGGGTTATAATGAGCAGTTCTTC CASSKERGGYNEQFF
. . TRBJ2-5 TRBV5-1 TGCGCCAGCAGCTTGTCTACCCGGGGGAGAGAGACCCAGTACTTC CASSLSTRGRETQYF
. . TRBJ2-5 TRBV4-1 TGCGCCAGCAGCGGGTTAACTCCGTACCAAGAGACCCGGTACTTC CASSGLTPYQETRYF
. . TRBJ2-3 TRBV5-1 TGCGCCAGCAGCTTGCACCTCACAGATACGCAGTATTTT CASSLHLTDTQYF
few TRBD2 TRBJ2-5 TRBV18 TGTGCCAGCTCACCTGTGGCGGCTAGCGGGACTTTCCAAGAGACCCAGTACTTC CASSPVAASGTFQETQYF
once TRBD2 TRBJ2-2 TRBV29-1 TGCAGCGTTCGGGAGGGGACCAAAACCGGGGAGCTGTTTTTT CSVREGTKTGELFF
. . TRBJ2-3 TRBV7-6 TGTGCCAGCAGGTTAGCTGCAGGCACAGATACGCAGTATTTT CASRLAAGTDTQYF
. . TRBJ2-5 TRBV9 TGTGCCAGCAGCGTAGAAGGCACGTCTGGGGAGACCCAGTACTTC CASSVEGTSGETQYF
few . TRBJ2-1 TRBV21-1 TGTGCCAGCAGCAAGGTACACAGGGGTGGGGAAATCAATGAGCAGTTCTTC CASSKVHRGGEINEQFF
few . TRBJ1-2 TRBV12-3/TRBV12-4 TGTGCCAGCAGCCCGGGGATGGGACTCTATGGCTACACCTTC CASSPGMGLYGYTF
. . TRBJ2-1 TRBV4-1 TGCGCCAGCAGCCAAGATCCGGGGAAGTGGCGGAATGAGCAGTTCTTC CASSQDPGKWRNEQFF
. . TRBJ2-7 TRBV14 TGTGCCAGCAGCGAGGGACTGCTCTCCTACGAGCAGTACTTC CASSEGLLSYEQYF
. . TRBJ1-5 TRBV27 TGTGCCAGCAGTTCCCAGACAGCGCCTCCTCATCAGCCCCAGCATTTT CASSSQTAPPHQPQHF
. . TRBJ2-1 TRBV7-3 TGTGCCAGCGCCCCAAAAGGAAGCCAAAGGTACAATGAGCAGTTCTTC CASAPKGSQRYNEQFF
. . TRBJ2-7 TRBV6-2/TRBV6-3 TGTGCCAGCAGTTACGTAGGGGCCGAGCAGTACTTC CASSYVGAEQYF
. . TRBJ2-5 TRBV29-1 TGCAGCGTTGATACGGACAGTAAAGAGACCCAGTACTTC CSVDTDSKETQYF
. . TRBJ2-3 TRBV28 TGTGCCAGCAGTTTTATGGCTAGAGGAGATACGCAGTATTTT CASSFMARGDTQYF
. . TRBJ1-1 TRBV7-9 TGTGCCAGCAGCCCTCAGACAGTGCCAGAAGCTTTCTTT CASSPQTVPEAFF
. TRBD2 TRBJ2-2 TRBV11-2 TGTGCCAGCAGCTTACAAGGACTAGCGGACACCGGGGAGCTGTTTTTT CASSLQGLADTGELFF
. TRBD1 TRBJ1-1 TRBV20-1 TGCAGTGCTACCGGGACAGGGGCGGGAGCTTTCTTT CSATGTGAGAFF
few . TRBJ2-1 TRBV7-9 TGTGCCAGCAGTCATGAGTTCCCCAGGGGAGACAATGAGCAGTTCTTC CASSHEFPRGDNEQFF
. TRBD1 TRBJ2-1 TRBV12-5 TGTGCTAGTGCCATGGGACAGGGGGCGCGGAATGAGCAGTTCTTC CASAMGQGARNEQFF
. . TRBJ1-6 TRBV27 TGTGCCAGCTCTGGCCCCAGAGATAATTCACCCCTCCACTTT CASSGPRDNSPLHF
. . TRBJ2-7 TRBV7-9 TGTGCCTCCCAAGGGGGTGTTGGCTACGAGCAGTACTTC CASQGGVGYEQYF
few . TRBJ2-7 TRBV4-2 TGTGCCAGCAGCCAAGTGCCCCGGTATGAGCAGTACTTC CASSQVPRYEQYF
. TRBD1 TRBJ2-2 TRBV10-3 TGTGCCATCAGTGGCGACAGGGGAACCGGGGAGCTGTTTTTT CAISGDRGTGELFF